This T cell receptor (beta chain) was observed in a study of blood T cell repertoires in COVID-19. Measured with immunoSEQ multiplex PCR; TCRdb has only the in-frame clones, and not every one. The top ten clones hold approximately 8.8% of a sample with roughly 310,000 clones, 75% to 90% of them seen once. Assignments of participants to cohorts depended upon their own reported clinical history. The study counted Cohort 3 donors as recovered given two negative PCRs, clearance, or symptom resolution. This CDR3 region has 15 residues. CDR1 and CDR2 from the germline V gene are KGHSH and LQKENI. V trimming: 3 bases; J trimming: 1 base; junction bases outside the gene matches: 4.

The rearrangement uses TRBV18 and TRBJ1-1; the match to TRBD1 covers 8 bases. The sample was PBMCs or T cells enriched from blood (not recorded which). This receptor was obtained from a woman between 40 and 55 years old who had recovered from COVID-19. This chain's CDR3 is CASSPLQGANTEAFF. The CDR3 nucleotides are TGTGCCAGCTCACCCCTGCAGGGGGCGAACACTGAAGCTTTCTTT. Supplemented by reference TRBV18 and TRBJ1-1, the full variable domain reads NAGVMQNPRHLVRRRGQEARLRCSPMKGHSHVYWYRQLPEEGLKFMVYLQKENIIDESGMPKERFSAEFPKEGPSILRIQQVVRGDSAAYFCASSPLQGANTEAFFGQGTRLTVV.